Following are 20 T cell receptor beta chains from one sample sequenced in a study of blood T cell repertoires in COVID-19. Here immunoSEQ multiplex PCR was the method, and the copy in TCRdb shows in-frame clones only, minus some. The sample carries under 85,000 clones, approximately 83% recorded once. Sequenced input: peripheral blood. The receptors here all came from an elderly man with acute or convalescent COVID-19.

This clone has more than one count but fewer than ten. The V call is TRBV19, the J call TRBJ1-2; 7 bases are shared with TRBD1. J lost 4 bases, V lost 6 bases, and 8 bases had no gene match. There are 14 residues in the CDR3. Germline CDR1 is LNHDA and CDR2 is SQIVND (reference sequence). In DNA form, the CDR3 reads TGTGCCAGTAGCCAAGCAGGGGGGTCCTATGGCTACACCTTC. Translating it yields CASSQAGGSYGYTF.

The chain recombines TRBV4-3 with TRBJ2-1; TRBD2 agrees at 9 bases. Trimming took 6 bases from V and 0 from J; bases not matched to a gene: 6. The CDR3 spans 16 residues. Germline CDR1 and CDR2: LGHNA and YSLEER. The CDR3 reads CASSKFSGSSYNEQFF. CDR3 DNA sequence: TGCGCCAGCAGTAAATTTAGCGGGAGCTCCTACAATGAGCAGTTCTTC.

Worth noting for this clone: An end of the junction differs from the germline gene, which may be a read error. The chain employs TRBV10-1 and TRBJ2-1, with 9 bases aligning to TRBD2. The CDR3 is 14 residues long. Germline values: CDR1 WNHNN, CDR2 SYGVQD (reference sequence). The CDR3 coding sequence is TGCGCCCGCAGACTTAGCGGGAGTGTCAATGAGCAGTTCTTC. Translated: CARRLSGSVNEQFF.

This rearrangement joins TRBV5-4 to TRBJ2-5; TRBD2 is a possible D gene (6 bases). The CDR3 extends over 14 amino acids. Trimming cost V 2 bases and J 1 base, with 9 bases left between them. Germline V gene sequence: CDR1 SGHNT, CDR2 YYREEE (reference sequence). In nucleotides, the CDR3 is TGTGCCAGCAGCTTACGCGGGATCCAAGAGACCCAGTACTTC. Translating it yields CASSLRGIQETQYF.

In this sample, this clone turned up a few times. The V gene is TRBV4-3, the J gene TRBJ2-1; 7 nucleotides align to TRBD2. CDR3 length: 16 amino acids. V lost 4 bases to trimming and J lost 0 bases; unmatched junction nucleotides: 6. Per the germline V gene, CDR1 is LGHNA and CDR2 is YSLEER. This chain's CDR3 is CASSPGGGSSYNEQFF. The CDR3 nucleotides are TGCGCCAGCAGCCCCGGCGGGGGTAGCTCCTACAATGAGCAGTTCTTC.

This clone was detected a few times. The rearrangement joins TRBV14 to TRBJ1-2, with D perhaps TRBD1 (5 bases). V was shortened by 3 bases and J by 4 bases, with 15 bases between the two germline ends. The CDR3 is made up of 15 amino acids. The germline V gene encodes CDR1 SGHDN and CDR2 FVKESK. The CDR3 here is CASSQVSGWGYGYTF. For the CDR3, the DNA is TGTGCCAGCAGCCAGGTCTCAGGGTGGGGCTATGGCTACACCTTC.

The chain recombines TRBV5-1 with TRBJ1-2; no definite D call. The V and J ends lost 4 bases and 6 bases respectively, with 13 bases between them. Germline CDR1 reads SGHRS; CDR2 reads YFSETQ. CDR3 size: 13 residues. CDR3 DNA: TGCGCCAGCAGCCCGGGGAACCACGATGGCTACACCTTC. It translates to CASSPGNHDGYTF.

This chain uses TRBV2 with TRBJ1-1, with D possibly matching TRBD1 (5 bases). The V end was cut by 6 bases, the J end by 5 bases, with 19 bases between. This CDR3 has 15 amino acids. CDR1 and CDR2 from the germline V gene are SNHLY and FYNNEI. This chain's CDR3 is CASRVEGPGGTEAFF. The DNA for the CDR3 is TGTGCCAGCAGAGTAGAAGGGCCCGGGGGGACTGAAGCTTTCTTT.

The chain links TRBV24-1 to TRBJ2-3, with 7 bases matching TRBD2. The V and J ends lost 9 bases and 3 bases, in that order; junction bases with no gene match: 5. The V gene's germline CDR1 is KGHDR and CDR2 SFDVKD. This CDR3 spans 13 amino acids. The CDR3, as DNA: TGTGCCACCGGGAGGGCCGGGACAGATACGCAGTATTTT. Translated: CATGRAGTDTQYF.

V usage is TRBV6-5 and J usage is TRBJ2-4; 8 bases fit TRBD2. Germline assignment: CDR1 MNHEY and CDR2 SVGAGI. This CDR3 comprises 15 residues. The V gene end was trimmed by 8 bases and the J gene end by 7 bases; junction bases not matched to a gene: 13. The CDR3 DNA sequence: TGTGCCAGCCGCCTGGGAGCGGGAGAAAAGAACATTCAGTACTTC. Protein product: CASRLGAGEKNIQYF.

This chain links TRBV7-8 with TRBJ1-4, with 7 bases that match TRBD1. V trimming: 4 bases; J trimming: 3 bases; junction bases outside the gene matches: 5. From germline, CDR1 is SGHVS and CDR2 FQNEAQ. The CDR3 consists of 15 residues. The CDR3 DNA is TGTGCCAGCAGCTCGACAGGGTTGGCTAATGAAAAACTGTTTTTT. Translating it yields CASSSTGLANEKLFF.

V usage is TRBV15 and J usage is TRBJ2-7, with D perhaps TRBD2 (6 bases). The CDR3 runs to 16 residues. Germline V CDR1 and CDR2: LNHNV, YYDKDF (reference sequence). Trimming took off 0 bases at V and 2 bases at J, with 14 bases between the two ends. The CDR3 DNA is TGTGCCACCAGCAGAGATGGGAGGACTACCACCTACGAGCAGTACTTC. Translating gives CATSRDGRTTTYEQYF.

The chain recombines TRBV7-2 with TRBJ1-4; 8 nucleotides align to TRBD1. There are 16 residues in the CDR3. CDR1 SGHTA and CDR2 FQGNSA come from the germline V gene. The trim removed 2 bases at V and 1 base at J, leaving 3 bases unmatched. The CDR3 DNA sequence: TGTGCCAGCAGCTTATTTGGACAGGGAACTAATGAAAAACTGTTTTTT. Translating it yields CASSLFGQGTNEKLFF.

This clone occurred a few times. The V and J genes are TRBV19 and TRBJ2-7; D not certain. The CDR3 extends over 13 amino acids. The ends were cut back, 0 bases at V and 7 bases at J, with 10 bases in the middle. Germline V gene sequence: CDR1 LNHDA, CDR2 SQIVND (reference sequence). The CDR3 loop is CASSIDPRSEQYF. DNA of the CDR3: TGTGCCAGTAGTATAGACCCTCGCAGTGAGCAGTACTTC.

The CDR3 bases are TGTGCCAGCAGTCCATGGGACAGGGGTTGGGCTTTCTTT. Encoded protein: CASSPWDRGWAFF. This chain connects TRBV27 to TRBJ1-1; TRBD1 matches at 10 bases. Germline V gives CDR1 MNHEY, CDR2 SMNVEV (reference sequence). There are 13 residues in the CDR3. V was clipped by 5 bases and J by 11 bases; unmatched bases: 8.

The chain has TRBV6-5 and TRBJ1-2; D gene uncertain. The V gene's germline CDR1 is MNHEY and CDR2 SVGAGI. The CDR3 sequence is 13 residues long. V lost 5 bases and J lost 3, with 10 bases in between. The CDR3 DNA is TGTGCCAGCAGTCTCGACGGGGACTATGGCTACACCTTC. Amino acids: CASSLDGDYGYTF.

V and J are TRBV18 and TRBJ2-5; D may be TRBD1 (5 bases). The V and J ends lost 1 base and 1 base respectively, with 10 bases between them. In germline, CDR1 is KGHSH, CDR2 LQKENI. The CDR3 extends over 15 amino acids. The chain's CDR3 is CASSPLDSLQETQYF. The CDR3 coding sequence is TGTGCCAGCTCACCACTAGACAGCCTCCAAGAGACCCAGTACTTC.

The chain has TRBV19 and TRBJ2-1; 8 bases agree with TRBD2. The germline CDR1 and CDR2 sequences are LNHDA and SQIVND (reference sequence). Germline trimming cut 1 base from V and 4 bases from J; bases unmatched to any gene: 6. The CDR3 consists of 16 residues. The chain's CDR3 is CASSIASGRSYNEQFF. The CDR3, as DNA: TGTGCCAGTAGTATAGCCAGCGGGAGATCTTACAATGAGCAGTTCTTC.

This rearrangement joins TRBV7-6 to TRBJ2-7, with D maybe TRBD2 (5 bases). The CDR3 has 13 amino acids. Per germline, CDR1 SGHVS and CDR2 FNYEAQ. V was clipped by 5 bases and J by 3 bases, with 11 bases between them. Here the CDR3 reads CASSLGEIYEQYF. DNA for the CDR3: TGTGCCAGCAGCCTCGGGGAGATCTACGAGCAGTACTTC.

The V and J genes are TRBV9 and TRBJ2-1; D possibly corresponds to TRBD2 (6 bases). The V end was cut by 4 bases, the J end by 4 bases, with 12 bases between. Germline V lookup: CDR1 SGDLS, CDR2 YYNGEE. This CDR3 contains 14 residues. The CDR3: CASSPGDGYNEQFF. CDR3 bases: TGTGCCAGCAGCCCGGGGGACGGTTACAATGAGCAGTTCTTC. Variable domain in full (rest from reference TRBV9 and TRBJ2-1): DSGVTQTPKHLITATGQRVTLRCSPRSGDLSVYWYQQSLDQGLQFLIQYYNGEERAKGNILERFSAQQFPDLHSELNLSSLELGDSALYFCASSPGDGYNEQFFGPGTRLTVL.